The clone carrying this T cell receptor (beta chain) has more than one count but fewer than ten. One entry per CDR3 protein results from TCRdb running MiXCR on the RT-PCR reads. Counted here are about 960,000 distinct CDR3 sequences, 15% to 20% occurring once; the ten biggest clones make up roughly 6.4%. The source of the sample is a study of patients and donors after allogeneic stem cell transplantation. V gave up 2 bases and J gave up 2 bases, with 19 bases separating them. CDR3 length: 17 amino acids. CDR1 is MNHEY and CDR2 is SVGEGT in the germline V gene. This TCR was sampled from a human donor who was either an allogeneic HSCT recipient or a stem cell or donor lymphocyte infusion donor (not recorded which). It is not recorded whose cells these are; they may come from a transplant donor. Sequenced material: blood, either unsorted or a sorted T cell fraction (not recorded which). The J gene is TRBJ2-7, the V gene TRBV6-2 or TRBV6-3, with a weak D call TRBD2 (5 bases). The CDR3, as DNA: TGTGCCAGCAGTTACGGCGGCGGCGGGCCCGTAACCTACGAGCAGTACTTC. Amino acid sequence: CASSYGGGGPVTYEQYF.